The T cell receptor (beta chain) under discussion was sequenced for a study of blood T cell repertoires in COVID-19. The overall study: The origin of the acute and convalescent COVID-19 samples was the United States, Italy and Spain. PBMCs, B-cell-depleted T cells, or T cells provided the cDNA or gDNA that made up the material.

Methods used by the authors: Amplification of reference gene primers was used by the study to estimate nucleated cell counts. Repertoires were generated with immunoSEQ multiplex PCR, while TCRdb's copy carries only in-frame clones and drops some. The V and J calls and the clone size are those of that table, but D and trimming were determined from the DNA. The sample contains around 260,000 clones, 80% to 90% of which appear only once. The CDR3 covers 11 residues. Germline-derived CDR1 and CDR2 are DFQATT and SNEGSKA (reference sequence). With 6 bases removed from V and 9 bases from J, the gap between germline ends came to 12 bases.

Sample: peripheral blood. This chain joins TRBV20-1 and TRBJ2-1; D is possibly TRBD2 (5 bases). This receptor was identified in a woman in her 70s with COVID-19, enrolled during active disease. CDR3: CSAPDFIEQFF. In DNA, the CDR3 is TGCAGTGCCCCGGACTTCATTGAGCAGTTCTTC.